Ten or more counts support the clone carrying this T cell receptor beta chain. Its target is unknown. Time point noted: newly diagnosed GD, antithyroid drugs for less than 3 months. PBMC-derived RNA was used for the TCR library. Building the TCR beta libraries relied on iRepertoire HTBI primers, and CDR3 regions underwent Arm-PCR. From the multiplex PCR reads, TCRdb called clonotypes with MiXCR, one entry per CDR3 protein. Altogether about 220,000 distinct CDR3 sequences are present, roughly 19% being singletons, with the ten largest covering over 9.5%. The V end was cut by 4 bases, the J end by 6 bases, with 7 bases between. Germline CDR1 reads SGHRS; CDR2 reads YFSETQ. The CDR3 loop spans 12 amino acids. This record comes from a study of regulatory T cells in long-lasting Graves disease. Regarding the study as a whole: Patients with persistent disease shared over 2,500 public clonotypes, outpacing the 966 shared by new patients.

These data also featured in a second study, about T cells in Graves' hyperthyroidism and ophthalmopathy. From that report: Graves' hyperthyroidism qualified as stable when ophthalmopathy did not progress within 18 months. The study enrolled patients aged 18 to 65 with newly diagnosed hyperthyroidism of under 2 months' duration.

This chain uses TRBV5-1 with TRBJ2-2, with unresolved D. The origin of this receptor is a woman under 40 with Graves disease. This material consisted of peripheral blood mononuclear cells (PBMCs), taken at new diagnosis, from a patient treated with antithyroid drugs. In DNA, the CDR3 is TGCGCCAGCAGCCCGTTGTCCGGGGAGCTGTTTTTT. Translated: CASSPLSGELFF.